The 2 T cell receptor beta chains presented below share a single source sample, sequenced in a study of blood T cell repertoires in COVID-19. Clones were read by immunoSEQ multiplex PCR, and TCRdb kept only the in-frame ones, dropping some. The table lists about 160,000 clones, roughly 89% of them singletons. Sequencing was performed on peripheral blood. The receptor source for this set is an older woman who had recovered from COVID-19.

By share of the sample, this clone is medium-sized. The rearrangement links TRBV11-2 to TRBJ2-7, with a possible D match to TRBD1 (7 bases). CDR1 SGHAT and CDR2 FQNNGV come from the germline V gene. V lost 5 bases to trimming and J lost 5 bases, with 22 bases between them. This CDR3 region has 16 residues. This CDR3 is CASSHVGWSGGHEQYF. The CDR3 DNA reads TGTGCCAGCAGCCACGTGGGATGGTCAGGGGGGCACGAGCAGTACTTC.

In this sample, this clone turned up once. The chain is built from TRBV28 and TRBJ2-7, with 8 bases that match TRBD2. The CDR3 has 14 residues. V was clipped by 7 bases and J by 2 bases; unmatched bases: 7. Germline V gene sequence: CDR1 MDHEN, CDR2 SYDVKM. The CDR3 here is CASIRGGPPYEQYF. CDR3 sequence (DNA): TGTGCCAGCATTCGGGGGGGCCCTCCCTACGAGCAGTACTTC.